This T cell receptor (beta chain) comes out of a study of T cell changes during pregnancy in multiple sclerosis. A few counts support this clone. Sequenced by immunoSEQ multiplex PCR; TCRdb stores in-frame clones only, minus some. The data contain 60,000 to 70,000 clones, around 91% of them singletons. This sample comprised peripheral blood, obtained after pregnancy. This sequence originates from a female donor in good health, enrolled as a control in a pregnancy study.

CDR3 residues: CAWSELQGLGTEAFF. As DNA, the CDR3 is TGTGCCTGGAGTGAGTTACAGGGCCTTGGGACTGAAGCTTTCTTT. The chain recombines TRBV30 with TRBJ1-1, with D possibly being TRBD1 (6 bases). From germline, CDR1 is GTSNPN and CDR2 SVGIG (reference sequence). The CDR3 is made up of 15 amino acids. Trimming pared 1 base from V and 5 bases from J, leaving 17 bases between. The variable domain in full, with the rest retrieved from reference TRBV30 and TRBJ1-1, is SQTIHQWPATLVQPVGSPLSLECTVEGTSNPNLYWYRQAAGRGLQLLFYSVGIGQISSEVPQNLSASRPQDRQFILSSKKLLLSDSGFYLCAWSELQGLGTEAFFGQGTRLTVV.